This record looks at one T cell receptor (beta chain) sequence and its context. Its target antigen remains unknown. Base-call qualities are not available, and no considerably larger clone is one nucleotide away. Based on the germline V gene, the CDR1 and CDR2 sequences are LGHNA and YNFKEQ. V is reduced by 1 base and J by 1 base, leaving a spacing of 10 bases between them. Taken from cysteine to phenylalanine, the CDR3 has 15 residues. CDR3 DNA is the only sequence kept; it has 45 bases, read in frame from the first base. TCRbeta CDR3 regions were amplified from genomic DNA by means of the immunoSEQ Assay, a bias-controlled multiplex PCR. In the original analysis: Nucleated cell counts per sample were estimated from amplification of reference gene primers within the assay. To quantify the absolute abundance of each unique TCRbeta CDR3 rearrangement, sequence reads were collapsed and filtered. For each sample, productive Simpson clonality was calculated by taking the square root of Simpson's diversity index across productive rearrangements. Entries here come from immuneACCESS through TCRdb and include only in-frame sequences with V and J called. Some clones fail to appear in such tables; in the studies checked, an unresolved V gene covers under half of the shortfall, and the cause of the remainder is unknown. V, J and clone size are taken as reported in that table, and D and trimming were inferred from the DNA itself. For this sample the table gives some 250,000 clones, of which roughly four fifths were detected only once. The top ten clonotypes cover roughly 9.6% of the sample.

The sample is drawn from a study of blood T cell repertoires in COVID-19 (dated by TCRdb to 2020 to 2022). Regarding the complete study: The collaborator samples originated in the United States, Italy and Spain and spanned the acute and convalescent phases of COVID-19. The material from the prospective study consisted of cDNA or gDNA derived from T cells, B-cell-depleted T cells, or PBMCs. Subjects who had been exposed to COVID-19, were actively infected with it, or had recovered from it provided the deeply sampled blood TCRbeta repertoires that made up the dataset. The repertoires were released in a freely available public database intended as a resource for research on the immune response to SARS-CoV-2. Samples came from the ongoing ImmuneRACE study (first 160 participants) plus 1,254 subjects from 6 global collaborators. Nearly every sample came with metadata listing a de-identified subject ID, COVID-19 status, age in years and sex. Where available, HLA class I and class II types were obtained from metadata supplied by the sample provider rather than from assay-based typing.

Collaborating institutions collected whole blood in K2EDTA tubes following their own protocols. For TCRbeta analysis, collaborator samples were shipped as frozen whole blood, as isolated PBMCs, or as DNA extracted from either sample type. The paper's findings and limits, for the study overall: Clinical and demographic metadata were provided uncurated, with the amount varying by source and participant.

The V and J genes are TRBV4-2 and TRBJ1-1; the best D guess is TRBD1, with 6 bases matching. The sequence came from a woman of 80 years or more with acute or convalescent COVID-19. Input material: peripheral blood. The DNA sequence is TGTGCCAGCAGCCAAGTCAGAGGGGGGAACACTGAAGCTTTCTTT. It specifies CASSQVRGGNTEAFF.